Each of the 3 T cell receptor beta chains below was sequenced from the same sample in a study of shared clonotypes between healthy human individuals. Sequenced by immunoSEQ multiplex PCR; TCRdb stores in-frame clones only, minus some. The sample records 400,000 to 600,000 clones, about 85% being singletons. The specimen was PBMCs. These receptors were taken from a woman aged 40 to 55 in good health. Some clones in this sample may be carry-over from other donors' samples.

This chain uses TRBV7-2 with TRBJ1-3; D is ambiguous. The germline V gene has CDR1 SGHTA and CDR2 FQGNSA. The CDR3 length is 13 residues. The V gene lost 3 bases and the J gene lost 0 bases, with 3 bases spanning the gap. The CDR3, as DNA: TGTGCCAGCAGCTTTAACTCTGGAAACACCATATATTTT. Translated, it gives CASSFNSGNTIYF.

This chain uses TRBV7-2 with TRBJ2-1; 8 bases line up with TRBD2. CDR3 length: 16 residues. V lost 4 bases, J lost 6 bases, and 11 bases stayed unmatched. Germline CDR1 reads SGHTA; CDR2 reads FQGNSA. The CDR3 nucleotides read TGTGCCAGCAGCTCTTACGGGACTAGACCCCCCAATGAGCAGTTCTTC. It codes for CASSSYGTRPPNEQFF.

The CDR3 DNA follows: TGTGCCAGCAGTGGAGGGGATACGCAGTATTTT. Amino acids: CASSGGDTQYF. The chain employs TRBV9 and TRBJ2-3, with D perhaps TRBD2 (6 bases). The CDR3 spans 11 residues. V lost 5 bases, J lost 6 bases, and 7 bases lay in between. Germline V gene data show CDR1 as SGDLS and CDR2 as YYNGEE.